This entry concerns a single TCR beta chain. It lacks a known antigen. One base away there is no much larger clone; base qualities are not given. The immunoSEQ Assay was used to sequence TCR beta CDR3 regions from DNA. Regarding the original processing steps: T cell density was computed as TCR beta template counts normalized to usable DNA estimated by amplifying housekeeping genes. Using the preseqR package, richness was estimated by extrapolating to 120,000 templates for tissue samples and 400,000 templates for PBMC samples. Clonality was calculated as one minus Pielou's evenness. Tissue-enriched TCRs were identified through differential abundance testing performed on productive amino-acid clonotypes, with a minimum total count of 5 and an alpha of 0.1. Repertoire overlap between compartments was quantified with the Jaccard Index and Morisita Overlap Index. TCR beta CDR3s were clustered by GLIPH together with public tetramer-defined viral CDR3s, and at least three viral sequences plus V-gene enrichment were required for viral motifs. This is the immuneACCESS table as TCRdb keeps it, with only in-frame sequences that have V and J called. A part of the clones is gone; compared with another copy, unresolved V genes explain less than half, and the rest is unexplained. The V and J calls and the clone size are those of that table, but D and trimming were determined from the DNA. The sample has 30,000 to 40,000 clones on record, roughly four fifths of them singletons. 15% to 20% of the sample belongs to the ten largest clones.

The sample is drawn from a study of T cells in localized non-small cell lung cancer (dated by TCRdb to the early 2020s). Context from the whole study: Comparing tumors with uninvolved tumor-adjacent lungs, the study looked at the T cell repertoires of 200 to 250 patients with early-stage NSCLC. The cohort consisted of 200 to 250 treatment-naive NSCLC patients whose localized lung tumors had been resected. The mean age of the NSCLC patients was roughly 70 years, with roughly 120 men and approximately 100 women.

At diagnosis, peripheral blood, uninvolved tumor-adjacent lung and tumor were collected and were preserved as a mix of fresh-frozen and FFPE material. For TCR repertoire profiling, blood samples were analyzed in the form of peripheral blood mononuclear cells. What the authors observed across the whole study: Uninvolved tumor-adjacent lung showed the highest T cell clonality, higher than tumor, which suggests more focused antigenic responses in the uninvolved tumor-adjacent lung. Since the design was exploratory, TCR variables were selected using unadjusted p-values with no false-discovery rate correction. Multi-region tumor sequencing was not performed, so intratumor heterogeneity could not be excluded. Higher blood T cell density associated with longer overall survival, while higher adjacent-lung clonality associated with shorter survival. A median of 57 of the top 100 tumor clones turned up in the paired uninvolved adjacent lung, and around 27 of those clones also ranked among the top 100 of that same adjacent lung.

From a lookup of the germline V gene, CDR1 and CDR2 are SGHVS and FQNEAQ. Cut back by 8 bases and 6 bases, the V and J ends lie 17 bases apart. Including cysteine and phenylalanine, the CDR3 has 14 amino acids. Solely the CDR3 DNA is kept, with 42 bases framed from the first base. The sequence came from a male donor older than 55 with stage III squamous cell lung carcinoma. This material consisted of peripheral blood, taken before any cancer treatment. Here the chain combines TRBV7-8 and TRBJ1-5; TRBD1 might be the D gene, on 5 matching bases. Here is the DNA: TGTGCCAGCGGACAATGGGAAGGAAGTCAGCCCCAGCATTTT. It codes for CASGQWEGSQPQHF.